The table lists the clone carrying this T cell receptor (beta chain) with a few counts. Its specificity is unknown. The germline gives CDR1 SQVTM, CDR2 ANQGSEA. The V and J ends lost 6 bases and 7 bases, in that order; junction bases with no gene match: 5. The CDR3 contains 13 residues. This sample stems from a study of T cell repertoires in cytomegalovirus infection. At the level of the study: Epitope selection comprised recently identified HLA-C-restricted CMV epitopes and well-studied HLA-B-restricted CMV epitopes. In public TCR beta signatures, there were indications of both CMV infection and matching HLA type. Study-wide results and caveats: HLA-C-restricted CMV-specific TCR beta clonotypes prevailed in the ex vivo response. Pooled public TCR beta family frequency picked out CMV carriers with the relevant HLA.

TCRdb re-derived calls from the reads in MiXCR, one entry per CDR3 protein. The sample holds under 120,000 distinct CDR3 sequences, under 55% seen once. The material sequenced was CD8+ T cells from cultured PBMCs, taken from culture after CMV antigen stimulation. This receptor was obtained from a human donor in good health (CMV status not recorded). Some clones in this sample may be carry-over from other donors' samples. This chain joins TRBV29-1 and TRBJ1-6, with 8 bases identical to TRBD1. CDR3 in DNA: TGCAGCGTCGGACAGGGAGAGAATTCACCCCTCCACTTT. This encodes CSVGQGENSPLHF.